A single sample gave rise to the 14 T cell receptor beta chains below, sequenced in a study of tissue T cells after allogeneic stem cell transplantation. TCRdb's table, derived via immunoSEQ multiplex PCR, lists solely in-frame clones and lacks some. The data contain some 17,000 clones, 70% of them singletons. Material for sequencing was spleen. These receptors were taken from a female BALB/c mouse in good health. MHC haplotype here: H2-d.

On this clone itself: Gene names denote mouse genes. The sequenced fragment ends 1 residue before the CDR3 boundary, so the rest is inferred from the germline J gene. The chain joins TRBV13-2 to TRBJ2-4; perhaps TRBD1 as D (6 bases). The germline V gene has CDR1 NNHNN and CDR2 SYGAGS (reference sequence). The V end lost 7 bases, the J end lost 0 bases, and 9 bases lay between the germline ends. This CDR3 is built from 13 residues. The sequenced part of the CDR3 DNA is TGTGCCAGCAGGGACATTAGTCAAAACACCTTGTAC. Its translation is CASRDISQNTLY. The full CDR3 sequence reads CASRDISQNTLYF.

This clone was seen a few times. Mouse gene names apply. The CDR3 extends 1 residue past the end of the read, so its final part is completed from the germline J gene. The J gene is TRBJ1-3, the V gene TRBV29; TRBD1 aligns across 11 bases. The V and J ends lost 5 bases and 3 bases, in that order; junction bases with no gene match: 6. The CDR3 has 16 amino acids. The germline V gene encodes CDR1 MSHET and CDR2 SYDVDS. CDR3 DNA (partial): TGTGCTAGCAGTCCATCGGACAGGGGGCGTGGAAATACGCTCTAT. Amino acid sequence: CASSPSDRGRGNTLY. The CDR3 reads in full as CASSPSDRGRGNTLYF.

Turning to this clone: Mouse gene names apply. The sequence runs out 1 residue before the end of the CDR3; the remainder is reconstructed from the germline J gene. The V and J genes are TRBV5 and TRBJ1-6, with D hard to call. TRBJ1-6 is recorded as an ORF, its role being uncertain. The CDR3 has 13 amino acids. The V end was cut by 2 bases, the J end by 2 bases, with 1 base between. CDR1 is LGHNA, CDR2 YNLKQL, per germline (reference sequence). The CDR3 region is CASSQPYNSPLYF. The CDR3 bases that were read are TGTGCCAGCAGCCAACCCTATAATTCGCCCCTCTAC.

Concerning this clone: Genes and germline come from the mouse. The CDR3 end falls 1 residue outside the read, so it is completed with the germline J gene. The chain uses TRBV1 and TRBJ1-1, with TRBD1 as a possible D gene (6 bases). Trimming left V 0 bases short and J 0 bases short, with 11 bases between. The CDR3 is 16 amino acids. Germline CDR1 is NSQYPW and CDR2 is LRSPGD (reference sequence). Incomplete CDR3 DNA: TGCACCTGCAGTGCAGATAGGGGGGGAGCAAACACAGAAGTCTTC. Its translation is CTCSADRGGANTEVF. The complete CDR3 protein is CTCSADRGGANTEVFF.

Worth noting for this clone: Germline and genes here are mouse. The CDR3 end lies 1 residue beyond the end of the read and is filled in from the germline J gene. This chain joins TRBV13-2 and TRBJ2-3, with 8 bases lining up with TRBD2. The junction had 4 bases not matched to a gene; V was cut back by 4 bases and J by 0 bases. Per germline, CDR1 NNHNN and CDR2 SYGAGS (reference sequence). There are 15 residues in the CDR3. Here the CDR3 reads CASGRTGNSAETLYF. The covered CDR3 bases are TGTGCCAGCGGTCGGACTGGGAATAGTGCAGAAACGCTGTAT.

A remark on this clone: Gene names are mouse gene names. The CDR3 end lies 1 residue beyond the end of the read and is filled in from the germline J gene. V and J are TRBV4 and TRBJ2-7, with 8 bases that match TRBD2. The CDR3 spans 13 residues. Trimming took 5 bases from V and 4 from J; bases not matched to a gene: 4. Germline loops: CDR1 LGHDT, CDR2 YNNKQL (reference sequence). The part of the CDR3 DNA that was read is TGTGCCAGCAGCCGACTGGGGTTTTATGAACAGTAC. Amino acids: CASSRLGFYEQY. The complete CDR3 sequence is CASSRLGFYEQYF.

On this clone itself: Gene names and germline refer to mouse. The CDR3 end lies 1 residue beyond the end of the read and is filled in from the germline J gene. The chain uses TRBV4 and TRBJ1-2; no reliable D call. The CDR3 is 13 amino acids. The V gene's germline CDR1 is LGHDT and CDR2 YNNKQL (reference sequence). Trimming cost V 3 bases and J 4 bases, with 9 bases left between them. The sequenced part of the CDR3 DNA is TGTGCCAGCAGCTACGGGGTAGGCTCCGACTACACC. Amino acids: CASSYGVGSDYT. Given in full, the CDR3 is CASSYGVGSDYTF.

A word on this clone: Gene names and germline match the mouse. The read terminates 1 residue before the CDR3 end, so the remaining end is supplied by the germline J gene. This rearrangement joins TRBV2 to TRBJ1-5, with D unclear. This CDR3 contains 15 residues. Germline V gene sequence: CDR1 LGHNA, CDR2 YSYQKL. Trimming pared 0 bases from V and 0 bases from J, leaving 6 bases between. The CDR3 DNA, read in part, is TGTGCCAGCAGCCAAGAGAGGTATAACAACCAGGCTCCGCTT. Its protein is CASSQERYNNQAPL. The entire CDR3 protein reads CASSQERYNNQAPLF.

Regarding this clone: The genes are named according to mouse. Here the CDR3 reads CASSFGTGEDTQYF. The part of the CDR3 DNA that was read is TGTGCTAGCAGTTTTGGGACAGGGGAAGACACCCAGTAC. This rearrangement joins TRBV29 to TRBJ2-5; 10 nucleotides line up with TRBD1. The read ends 1 residue shy of where the CDR3 ends; the end is completed using the germline J gene. V lost 3 bases and J lost 4; bases outside the gene matches: 1. Germline V gene sequence: CDR1 MSHET, CDR2 SYDVDS. The CDR3 sequence is 14 residues long.

Concerning this clone: Mouse germline and gene names are used. The read terminates 1 residue ahead of where the CDR3 ends, so the germline J gene completes it. The genes are TRBV5 and TRBJ2-5, with 7 bases fitting TRBD2. Germline V gene data show CDR1 as LGHNA and CDR2 as YNLKQL (reference sequence). The CDR3 runs to 16 residues. The trim removed 0 bases at V and 6 bases at J, leaving 9 bases unmatched. The sequenced CDR3 bases are TGTGCCAGCAGCCAAGATCAATCTGGGGGAAAGGACACCCAGTAC. This translates into CASSQDQSGGKDTQY. The full CDR3 protein reads CASSQDQSGGKDTQYF.

On this clone: Genes and germline are mouse. The DNA ends 1 residue before the CDR3 does, and the rest of the CDR3 is filled in from the germline J gene. The J gene is TRBJ2-1, the V gene TRBV15, with 7 bases identical to TRBD2. CDR1 is SGHND, CDR2 FRSKSL, per germline. The CDR3 spans 14 residues. Losses at the gene ends were 1 base for V and 6 bases for J; bases not matched to a gene: 3. The sequenced CDR3 bases are TGTGCCAGCAGTTTAGTCTGGGGGTTTGCTGAGCAGTTC. Translating it yields CASSLVWGFAEQF. The complete CDR3 protein is CASSLVWGFAEQFF. Supplemented by reference TRBV15 and TRBJ2-1, the full variable domain reads DAGVTQTPRHEVAEKGQTIILKCEPVSGHNDLFWYRQTKIQGLELLSYFRSKSLMEDGGAFKDRFKAEMLNSSFSTLKIQPTEPKDSAVYLCASSLVWGFAEQFFGPGTRLTVL.

A remark on this clone: Genes and germline are mouse. Read sequence stops 1 residue before the CDR3 end, and the germline J gene provides the missing end. The chain joins TRBV20 to TRBJ1-1; D is possibly TRBD1 (5 bases). The CDR3 has 12 residues. Trimming removed 2 bases from V and 1 base from J, with 5 bases in between. Germline V gene data show CDR1 as GFQATS and CDR2 as STVNSAI. The DNA read from the CDR3 is TGTGGTGCTAGGAGGGGGAACACAGAAGTCTTC. Translating it yields CGARRGNTEVF. The whole CDR3 reads CGARRGNTEVFF.

About this clone: Gene and germline names: mouse. Sequencing ends 1 residue short of the CDR3 end; the germline J gene provides the rest. The V and J genes are TRBV31 and TRBJ2-4; TRBD2 matches 9 bases. V trimming: 0 bases; J trimming: 0 bases; junction bases outside the gene matches: 4. The germline CDR1 and CDR2 sequences are GKSSPN and SITVG. This CDR3 comprises 16 residues. The sequenced part of the CDR3 DNA is TGTGCCTGGAGTCTTTGGGGGGGCAGGAGTCAAAACACCTTGTAC. Its protein is CAWSLWGGRSQNTLY. The whole CDR3 is CAWSLWGGRSQNTLYF. Supplemented by reference TRBV31 and TRBJ2-4, the full variable domain reads AQTIHQWPVAEIKAVGSPLSLGCTIKGKSSPNLYWYWQATGGTLQQLFYSITVGQVESVVQLNLSASRPKDDQFILSTEKLLLSHSGFYLCAWSLWGGRSQNTLYFGAGTRLSVL.

This clone was counted a few times. Here the gene names and germline are mouse. The sequenced fragment ends 1 residue before the CDR3 boundary, so the rest is inferred from the germline J gene. The chain couples TRBV24 to TRBJ1-5; TRBD1 agrees at 11 bases. The trim removed 2 bases at V and 3 bases at J, leaving 0 bases unmatched. This CDR3 spans 15 amino acids. Germline V gene data show CDR1 as KGHTA and CDR2 as FRNEEI. Incomplete CDR3 DNA: TGTGCCAGCAGTCTGGGGACAGGGGGCAACCAGGCTCCGCTT. Translated: CASSLGTGGNQAPL. In full, the CDR3 reads CASSLGTGGNQAPLF.